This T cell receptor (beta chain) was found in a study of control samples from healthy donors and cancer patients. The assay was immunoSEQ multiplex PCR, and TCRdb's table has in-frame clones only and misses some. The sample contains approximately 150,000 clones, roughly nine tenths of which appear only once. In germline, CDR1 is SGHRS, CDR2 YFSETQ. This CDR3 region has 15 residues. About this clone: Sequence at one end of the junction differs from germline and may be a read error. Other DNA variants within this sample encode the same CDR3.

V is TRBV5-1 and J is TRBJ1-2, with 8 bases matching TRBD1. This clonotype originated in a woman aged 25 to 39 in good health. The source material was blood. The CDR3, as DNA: TGCGCCAGCAGCAGGGGGACAGGTGCCGGTCATGGTTACACCTTC. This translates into CASSRGTGAGHGYTF.